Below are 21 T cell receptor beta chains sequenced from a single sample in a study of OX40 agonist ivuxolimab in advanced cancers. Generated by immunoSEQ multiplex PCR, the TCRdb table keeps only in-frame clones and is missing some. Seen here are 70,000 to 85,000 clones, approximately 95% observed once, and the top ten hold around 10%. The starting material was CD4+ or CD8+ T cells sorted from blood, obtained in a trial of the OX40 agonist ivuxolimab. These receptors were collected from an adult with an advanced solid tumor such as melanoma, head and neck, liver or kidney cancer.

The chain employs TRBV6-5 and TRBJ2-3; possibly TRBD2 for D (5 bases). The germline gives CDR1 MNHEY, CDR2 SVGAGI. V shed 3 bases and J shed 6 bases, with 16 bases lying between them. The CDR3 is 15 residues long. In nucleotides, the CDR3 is TGTGCCAGCAGTTATTTGGCGGCCTCGGGGGATACGCAGTATTTT. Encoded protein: CASSYLAASGDTQYF.

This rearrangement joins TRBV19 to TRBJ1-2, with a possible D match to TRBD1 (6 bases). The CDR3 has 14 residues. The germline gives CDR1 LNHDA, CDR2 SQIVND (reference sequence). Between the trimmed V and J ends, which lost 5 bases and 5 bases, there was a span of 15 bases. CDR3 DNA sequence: TGTGCCAGTAGTGCCTGGACAGAGCGGTATGGCTACACCTTC. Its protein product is CASSAWTERYGYTF.

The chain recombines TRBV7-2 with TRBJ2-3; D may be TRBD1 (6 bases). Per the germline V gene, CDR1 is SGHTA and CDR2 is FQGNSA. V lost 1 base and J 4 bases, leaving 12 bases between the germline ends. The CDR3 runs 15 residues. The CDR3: CASSLGRTEADTQYF. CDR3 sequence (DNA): TGTGCCAGCAGCTTAGGAAGGACAGAGGCAGATACGCAGTATTTT.

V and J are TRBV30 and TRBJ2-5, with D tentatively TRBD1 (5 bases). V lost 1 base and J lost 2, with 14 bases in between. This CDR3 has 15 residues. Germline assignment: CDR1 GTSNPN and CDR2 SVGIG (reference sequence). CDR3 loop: CAWSGAGLGQETQYF. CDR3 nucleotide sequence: TGTGCCTGGAGTGGCGCAGGGCTTGGGCAAGAGACCCAGTACTTC.

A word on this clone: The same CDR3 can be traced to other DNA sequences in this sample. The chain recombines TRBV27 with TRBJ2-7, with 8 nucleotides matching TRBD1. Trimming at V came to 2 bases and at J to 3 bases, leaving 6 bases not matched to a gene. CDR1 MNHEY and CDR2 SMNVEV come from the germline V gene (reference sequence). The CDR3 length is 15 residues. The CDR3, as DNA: TGTGCCAGCAGTTTACTGGGGACAGGAAGCTACGAGCAGTACTTC. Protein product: CASSLLGTGSYEQYF.

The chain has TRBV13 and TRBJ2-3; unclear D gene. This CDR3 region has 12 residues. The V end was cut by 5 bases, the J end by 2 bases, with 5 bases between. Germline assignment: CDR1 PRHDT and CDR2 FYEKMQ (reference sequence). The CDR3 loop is CASSHYTDTQYF. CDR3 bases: TGTGCCAGCAGCCACTACACAGATACGCAGTATTTT.

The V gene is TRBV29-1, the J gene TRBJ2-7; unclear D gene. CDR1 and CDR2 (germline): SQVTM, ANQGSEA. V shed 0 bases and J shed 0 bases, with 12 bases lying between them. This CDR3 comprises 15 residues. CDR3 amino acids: CSVEDGQASSYEQYF. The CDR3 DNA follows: TGCAGCGTTGAAGATGGGCAGGCGAGCTCCTACGAGCAGTACTTC.

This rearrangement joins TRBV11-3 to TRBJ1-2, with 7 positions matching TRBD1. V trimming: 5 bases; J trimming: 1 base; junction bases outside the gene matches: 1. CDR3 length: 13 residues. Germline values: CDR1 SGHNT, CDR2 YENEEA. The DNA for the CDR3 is TGTGCCAGCAGCCAGGGGGATAACTATGGCTACACCTTC. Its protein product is CASSQGDNYGYTF.

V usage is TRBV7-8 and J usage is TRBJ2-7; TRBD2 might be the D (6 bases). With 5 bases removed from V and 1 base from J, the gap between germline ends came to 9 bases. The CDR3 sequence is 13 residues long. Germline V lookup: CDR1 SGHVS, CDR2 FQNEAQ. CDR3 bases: TGTGCCAGCAGCCTGGGACTGTCCTACGAGCAGTACTTC. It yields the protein CASSLGLSYEQYF. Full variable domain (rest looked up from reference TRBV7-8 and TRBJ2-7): GAGVSQSPRYKVAKRGQDVALRCDPISGHVSLFWYQQALGQGPEFLTYFQNEAQLDKSGLPSDRFFAERPEGSVSTLKIQRTQQEDSAVYLCASSLGLSYEQYFGPGTRLTVT.

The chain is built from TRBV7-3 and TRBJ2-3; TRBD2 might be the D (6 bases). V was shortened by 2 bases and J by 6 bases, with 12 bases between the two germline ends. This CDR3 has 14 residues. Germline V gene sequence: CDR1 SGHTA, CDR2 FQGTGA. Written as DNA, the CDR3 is TGTGCCAGCAGCTTACTCGGCGGGGCCGATACGCAGTATTTT. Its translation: CASSLLGGADTQYF.

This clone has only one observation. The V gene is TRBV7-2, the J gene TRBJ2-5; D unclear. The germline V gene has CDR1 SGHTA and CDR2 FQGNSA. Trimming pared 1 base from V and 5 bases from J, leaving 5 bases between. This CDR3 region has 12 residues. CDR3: CASSLVVETQYF. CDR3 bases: TGTGCCAGCAGCTTAGTGGTGGAGACCCAGTACTTC.

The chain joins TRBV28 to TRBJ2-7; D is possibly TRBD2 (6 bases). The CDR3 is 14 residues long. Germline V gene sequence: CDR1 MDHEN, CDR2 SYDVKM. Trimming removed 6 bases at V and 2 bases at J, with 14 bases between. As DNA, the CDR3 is TGTGCCAGCAGCCGTTTAGCGGATCCCTACGAGCAGTACTTC. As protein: CASSRLADPYEQYF.

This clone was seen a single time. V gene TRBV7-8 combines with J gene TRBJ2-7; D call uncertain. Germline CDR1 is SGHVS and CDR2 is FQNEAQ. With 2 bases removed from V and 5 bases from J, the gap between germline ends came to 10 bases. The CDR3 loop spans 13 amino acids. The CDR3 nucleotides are TGTGCCAGCAGCTTAAACAGTGGACACGAGCAGTACTTC. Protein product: CASSLNSGHEQYF.

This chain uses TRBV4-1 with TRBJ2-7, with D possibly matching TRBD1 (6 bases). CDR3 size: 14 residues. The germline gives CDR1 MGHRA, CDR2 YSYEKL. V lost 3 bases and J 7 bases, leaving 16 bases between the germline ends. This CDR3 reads CASSQRARGDEQYF. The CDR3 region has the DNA TGCGCCAGCAGCCAGAGGGCCAGGGGAGATGAGCAGTACTTC.

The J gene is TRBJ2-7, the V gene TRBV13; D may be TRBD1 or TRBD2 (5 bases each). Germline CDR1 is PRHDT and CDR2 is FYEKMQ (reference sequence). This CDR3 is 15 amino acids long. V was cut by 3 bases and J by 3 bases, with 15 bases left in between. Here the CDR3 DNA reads TGTGCCAGCAGCTTGGGGACCAACACCTACTACGAGCAGTACTTC. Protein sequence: CASSLGTNTYYEQYF. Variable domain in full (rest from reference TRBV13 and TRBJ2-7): AAGVIQSPRHLIKEKRETATLKCYPIPRHDTVYWYQQGPGQDPQFLISFYEKMQSDKGSIPDRFSAQQFSDYHSELNMSSLELGDSALYFCASSLGTNTYYEQYFGPGTRLTVT.

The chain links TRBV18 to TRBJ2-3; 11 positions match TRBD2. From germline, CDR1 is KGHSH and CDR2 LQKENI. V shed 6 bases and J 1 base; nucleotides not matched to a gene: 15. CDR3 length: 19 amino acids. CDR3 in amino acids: CASSVVAGGPSSRTDTQYF. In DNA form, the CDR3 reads TGTGCCAGCTCCGTTGTAGCGGGAGGGCCAAGTAGTCGCACAGATACGCAGTATTTT.

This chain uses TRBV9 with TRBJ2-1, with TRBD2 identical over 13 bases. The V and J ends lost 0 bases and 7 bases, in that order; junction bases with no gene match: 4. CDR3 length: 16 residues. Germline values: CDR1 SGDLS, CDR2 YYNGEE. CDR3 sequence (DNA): TGTGCCAGCAGCGTAGTGGGACTAGCGGGATTGAATGAGCAGTTCTTC. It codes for CASSVVGLAGLNEQFF.

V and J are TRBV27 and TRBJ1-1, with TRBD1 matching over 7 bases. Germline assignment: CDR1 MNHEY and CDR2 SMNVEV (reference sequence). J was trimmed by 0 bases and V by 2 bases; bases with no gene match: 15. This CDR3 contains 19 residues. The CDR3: CASSLRDNWDSSVNTEAFF. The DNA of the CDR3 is TGTGCCAGCAGTTTAAGAGACAACTGGGACAGTAGCGTGAACACTGAAGCTTTCTTT.

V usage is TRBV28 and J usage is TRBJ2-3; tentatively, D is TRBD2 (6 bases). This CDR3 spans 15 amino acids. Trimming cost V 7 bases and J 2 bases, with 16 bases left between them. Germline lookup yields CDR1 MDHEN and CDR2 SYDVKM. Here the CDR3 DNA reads TGTGCCAGCAAGACGGGGGACTTCCTCACAGATACGCAGTATTTT. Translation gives CASKTGDFLTDTQYF. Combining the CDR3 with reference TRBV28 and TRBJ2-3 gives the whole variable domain DVKVTQSSRYLVKRTGEKVFLECVQDMDHENMFWYRQDPGLGLRLIYFSYDVKMKEKGDIPEGYSVSREKKERFSLILESASTNQTSMYLCASKTGDFLTDTQYFGPGTRLTVL.

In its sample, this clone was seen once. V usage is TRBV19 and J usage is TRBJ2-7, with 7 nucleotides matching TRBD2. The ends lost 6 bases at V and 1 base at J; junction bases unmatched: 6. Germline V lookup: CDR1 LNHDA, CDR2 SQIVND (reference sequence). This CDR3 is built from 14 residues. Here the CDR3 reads CASSYSGSSYEQYF. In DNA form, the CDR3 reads TGTGCCAGTAGCTATAGCGGGTCTTCCTACGAGCAGTACTTC.

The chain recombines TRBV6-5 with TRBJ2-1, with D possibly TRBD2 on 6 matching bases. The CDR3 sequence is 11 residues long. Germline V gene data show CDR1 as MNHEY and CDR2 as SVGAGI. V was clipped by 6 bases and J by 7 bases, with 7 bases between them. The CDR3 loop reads CASSGGNEQFF. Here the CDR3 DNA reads TGTGCCAGCAGCGGGGGTAATGAGCAGTTCTTC.